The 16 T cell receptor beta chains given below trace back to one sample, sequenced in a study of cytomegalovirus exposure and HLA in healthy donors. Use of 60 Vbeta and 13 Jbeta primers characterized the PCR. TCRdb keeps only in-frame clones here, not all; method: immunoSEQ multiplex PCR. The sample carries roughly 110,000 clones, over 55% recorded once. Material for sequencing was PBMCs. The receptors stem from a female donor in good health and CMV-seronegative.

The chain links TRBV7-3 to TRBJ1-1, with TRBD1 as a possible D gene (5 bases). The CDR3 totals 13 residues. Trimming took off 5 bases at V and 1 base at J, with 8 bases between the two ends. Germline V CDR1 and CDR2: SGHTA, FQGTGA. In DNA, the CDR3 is TGTGCCAGCAGCACTACAGGGAACACTGAAGCTTTCTTT. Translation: CASSTTGNTEAFF.

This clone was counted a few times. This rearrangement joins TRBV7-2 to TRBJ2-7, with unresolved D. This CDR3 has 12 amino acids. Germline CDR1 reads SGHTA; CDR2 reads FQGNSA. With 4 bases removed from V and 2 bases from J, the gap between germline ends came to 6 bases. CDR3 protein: CASSSFTYEQYF. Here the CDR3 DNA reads TGTGCCAGCAGCTCCTTTACCTACGAGCAGTACTTC.

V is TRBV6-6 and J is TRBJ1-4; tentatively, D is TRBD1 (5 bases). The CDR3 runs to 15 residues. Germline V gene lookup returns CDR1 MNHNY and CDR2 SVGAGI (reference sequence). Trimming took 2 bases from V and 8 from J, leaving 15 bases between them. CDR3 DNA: TGTGCCAGCAGTTACCCGGGCGGGACCGGGGAAAAACTGTTTTTT. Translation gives CASSYPGGTGEKLFF.

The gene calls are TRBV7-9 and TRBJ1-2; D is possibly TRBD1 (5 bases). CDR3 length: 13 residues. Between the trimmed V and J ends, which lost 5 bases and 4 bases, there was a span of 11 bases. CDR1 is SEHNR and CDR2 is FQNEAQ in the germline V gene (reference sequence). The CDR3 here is CASSAGPLYGYTF. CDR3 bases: TGTGCCAGCAGCGCAGGGCCACTCTATGGCTACACCTTC. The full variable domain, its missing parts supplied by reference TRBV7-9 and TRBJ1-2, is DTGVSQNPRHKITKRGQNVTFRCDPISEHNRLYWYRQTLGQGPEFLTYFQNEAQLEKSRLLSDRFSAERPKGSFSTLEIQRTEQGDSAMYLCASSAGPLYGYTFGSGTRLTVV.

The CDR3 DNA is TGTGCCAGCAGCTTAGGGTTTTCGGGAGCAGATACGCAGTATTTT. Its protein product is CASSLGFSGADTQYF. The chain carries TRBV7-2 and TRBJ2-3; D may be TRBD2 (6 bases). The CDR3 length is 15 residues. Trimming removed 1 base at V and 4 bases at J, with 12 bases between. CDR1 SGHTA and CDR2 FQGNSA come from the germline V gene.

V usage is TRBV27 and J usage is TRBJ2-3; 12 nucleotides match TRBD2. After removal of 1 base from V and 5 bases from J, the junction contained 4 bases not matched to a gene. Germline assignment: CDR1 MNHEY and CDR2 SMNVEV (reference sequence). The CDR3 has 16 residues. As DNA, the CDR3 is TGTGCCAGCAGTTTATTTAGACTAGCGGGAGAAGATACGCAGTATTTT. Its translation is CASSLFRLAGEDTQYF.

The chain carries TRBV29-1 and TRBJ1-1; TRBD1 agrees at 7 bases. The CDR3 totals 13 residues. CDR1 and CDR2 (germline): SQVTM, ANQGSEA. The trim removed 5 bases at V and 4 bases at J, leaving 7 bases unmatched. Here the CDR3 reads CSVTSSGGTEAFF. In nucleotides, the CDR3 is TGCAGCGTTACTTCGTCAGGGGGCACTGAAGCTTTCTTT.

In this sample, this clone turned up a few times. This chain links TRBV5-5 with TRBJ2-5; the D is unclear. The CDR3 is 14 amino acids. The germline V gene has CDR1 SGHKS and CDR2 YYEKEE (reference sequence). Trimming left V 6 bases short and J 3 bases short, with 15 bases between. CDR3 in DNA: TGTGCCAGCACCATCTATCATCGAAAAGAGACCCAGTACTTC. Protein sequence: CASTIYHRKETQYF.

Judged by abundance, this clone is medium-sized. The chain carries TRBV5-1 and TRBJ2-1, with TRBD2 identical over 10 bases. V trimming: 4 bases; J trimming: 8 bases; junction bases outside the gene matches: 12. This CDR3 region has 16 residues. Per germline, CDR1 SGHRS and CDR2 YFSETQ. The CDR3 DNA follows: TGCGCCAGCAGCGCCAGGACTAGCGGCAGCCCCGATGAGCAGTTCTTC. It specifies CASSARTSGSPDEQFF.

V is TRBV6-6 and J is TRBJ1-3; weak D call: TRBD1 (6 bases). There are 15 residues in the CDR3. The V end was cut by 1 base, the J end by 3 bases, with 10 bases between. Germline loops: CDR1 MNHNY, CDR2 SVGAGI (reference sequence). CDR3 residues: CASSYWGPDGNTIYF. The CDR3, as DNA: TGTGCCAGCAGTTACTGGGGGCCAGATGGAAACACCATATATTTT.

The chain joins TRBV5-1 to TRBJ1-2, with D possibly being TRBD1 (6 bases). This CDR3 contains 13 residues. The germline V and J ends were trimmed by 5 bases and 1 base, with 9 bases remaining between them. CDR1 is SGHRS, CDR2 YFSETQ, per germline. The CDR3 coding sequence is TGCGCCAGCAGACAGGGTGGTAACTATGGCTACACCTTC. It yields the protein CASRQGGNYGYTF. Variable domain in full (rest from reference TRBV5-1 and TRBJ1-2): KAGVTQTPRYLIKTRGQQVTLSCSPISGHRSVSWYQQTPGQGLQFLFEYFSETQRNKGNFPGRFSGRQFSNSRSEMNVSTLELGDSALYLCASRQGGNYGYTFGSGTRLTVV.

DNA of the CDR3: TGCGCCAGCAGCCCTAGACTAGCGGGAGTCCGCACAGATACGCAGTATTTT. Amino acids: CASSPRLAGVRTDTQYF. The chain combines TRBV5-1 with TRBJ2-3; TRBD2 aligns across 12 bases. The CDR3 loop spans 17 amino acids. The V and J ends lost 4 bases and 1 base, in that order; junction bases with no gene match: 7. Germline-derived CDR1 and CDR2 are SGHRS and YFSETQ. The complete variable domain, with remaining parts taken from reference TRBV5-1 and TRBJ2-3, reads KAGVTQTPRYLIKTRGQQVTLSCSPISGHRSVSWYQQTPGQGLQFLFEYFSETQRNKGNFPGRFSGRQFSNSRSEMNVSTLELGDSALYLCASSPRLAGVRTDTQYFGPGTRLTVL.

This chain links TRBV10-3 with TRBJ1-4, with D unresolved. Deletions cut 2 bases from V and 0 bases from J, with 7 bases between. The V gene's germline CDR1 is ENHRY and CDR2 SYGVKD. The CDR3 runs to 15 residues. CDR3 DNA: TGTGCCATCAGTGAGAATACAGCAACTAATGAAAAACTGTTTTTT. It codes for CAISENTATNEKLFF.

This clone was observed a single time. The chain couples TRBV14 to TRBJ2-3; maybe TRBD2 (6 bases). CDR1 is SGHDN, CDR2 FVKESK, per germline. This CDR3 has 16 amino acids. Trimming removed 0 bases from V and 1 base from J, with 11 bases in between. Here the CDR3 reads CASSQDRLGGTDTQYF. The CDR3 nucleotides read TGTGCCAGCAGCCAAGACCGACTAGGGGGCACAGATACGCAGTATTTT.

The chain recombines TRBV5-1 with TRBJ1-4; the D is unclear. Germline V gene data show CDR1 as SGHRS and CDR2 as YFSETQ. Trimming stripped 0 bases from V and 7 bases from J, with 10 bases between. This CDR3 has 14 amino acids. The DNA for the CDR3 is TGCGCCAGCAGCTTGGGCGGGTCGCGTGAAAAACTGTTTTTT. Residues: CASSLGGSREKLFF.

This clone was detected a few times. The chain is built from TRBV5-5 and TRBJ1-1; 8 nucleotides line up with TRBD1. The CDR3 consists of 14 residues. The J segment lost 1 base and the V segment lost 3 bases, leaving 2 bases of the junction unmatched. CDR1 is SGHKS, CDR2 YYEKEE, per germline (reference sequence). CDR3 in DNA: TGTGCCAGCAGCTCCGGACAGGGGAACACTGAAGCTTTCTTT. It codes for CASSSGQGNTEAFF.